This T cell receptor beta chain was captured by sequencing in a study of blood T cell repertoires in COVID-19 (dated by TCRdb to about 2020). Turning to the overall study: Samples covering the acute and convalescent phases of COVID-19 were provided by collaborators in the United States, Italy and Spain. Where HLA class I and class II types were available, the types were taken from metadata supplied by the sample provider, not from assay-based typing. The prospective study material was composed of cDNA or gDNA derived from T cells, B-cell-depleted T cells, or PBMCs. Deeply sampled blood TCRbeta repertoires from subjects exposed to, actively infected with, or recovered from COVID-19 were included in the dataset. Nearly every sample came with metadata listing a de-identified subject ID, COVID-19 status, age in years and sex. The repertoires were released in a freely available public database intended as a resource for research on the immune response to SARS-CoV-2. The samples were drawn from two sources: the first 160 participants of the ongoing ImmuneRACE study, and 1,000 to 1,500 subjects contributed by 6 global collaborators. Broad study findings and their caveats: How much clinical and demographic metadata was included differed by source and by participant, and the metadata was provided uncurated.

TCRbeta CDR3 regions were amplified from genomic DNA by means of the immunoSEQ Assay, a bias-controlled multiplex PCR. On the authors' methods: Nucleated cell counts per sample were estimated from amplification of reference gene primers within the assay. Sequence reads were collapsed and filtered to measure the absolute abundance of every unique TCRbeta CDR3 rearrangement. For each sample, productive Simpson clonality was calculated as the square root of Simpson's diversity index across productive rearrangements. Sourced from immuneACCESS, this table was stored by TCRdb with only in-frame sequences that have V and J called. A share of the clones is absent; for the studies checked, an unresolved V gene accounts for under half, and the remainder has no known explanation. V and J calls and clone size are given by that table; D and trimming were obtained from the DNA. Here the sample has around 230,000 clones; around 88% occur a single time. The ten largest clonotypes hold roughly 2.4% of the sample.

On this clone: No cognate antigen has been identified for it. Base qualities are missing; no much larger clone stands one base away.

Per the germline V gene (reference sequence), SGHNT is the CDR1 and YYREEE is the CDR2. V is trimmed back by 4 bases and J by 3 bases, and the junction contains 6 bases that no gene match accounts for. Inclusive of the bounding cysteine and phenylalanine, the CDR3 is 14 residues long. Only the CDR3 region is kept as DNA, spanning 42 bases read in frame from base 1. Enrolling through a virtual design, the prospective study's participants ranged in age from roughly 18 to 89 years and lived across 24 United States geographic areas. In the prospective study, participants were assigned to cohorts based on the clinical history participants reported in a screening survey and a study questionnaire. Mobile phlebotomists in the prospective study collected whole blood, serum and a nasopharyngeal or oropharyngeal swab from every participant. Additional blood draws and questionnaires over a roughly two-month period could optionally be provided by prospective study participants. Prospective study blood samples were shipped either frozen or at room temperature before DNA extraction.

Here the chain combines TRBV5-4 and TRBJ2-5, and 7 junction bases match TRBD2. Sequencing was performed on PBMCs or T cells enriched from blood (not recorded which). The origin of this receptor is a woman between 40 and 50 years old with acute COVID-19. The nucleotides read TGTGCCAGCAGCGCCATTGGGGGGGAAGAGACCCAGTACTTC. The translation is CASSAIGGEETQYF. The full variable domain, completed from the reference TRBV5-4 and TRBJ2-5 proteins outside the CDR3, reads ETGVTQSPTHLIKTRGQQVTLRCSSQSGHNTVSWYQQALGQGPQFIFQYYREEENGRGNFPPRFSGLQFPNYSSELNVNALELDDSALYLCASSAIGGEETQYFGPGTRLLVL.